The 14 T cell receptor beta chains in this list originate from one sample, sequenced in a study of cytomegalovirus exposure and HLA in healthy donors. The PCR used 60 Vbeta and 13 Jbeta primers. Generated by immunoSEQ multiplex PCR, the TCRdb table keeps only in-frame clones and is missing some. The sample holds some 150,000 clones; just over 75% are singletons and the top ten take around 1.9%. The specimen sequenced was PBMCs. Receptor source: a woman in her 30s in good health and CMV-seropositive.

The genes are TRBV7-9 and TRBJ2-7; TRBD2 aligns across 13 bases. The junction had 4 bases not matched to a gene; V was cut back by 4 bases and J by 4 bases. The germline V gene has CDR1 SEHNR and CDR2 FQNEAQ (reference sequence). The CDR3 runs to 15 residues. The CDR3 DNA follows: TGTGCCAGCAGCTACGGGACTAGCGGGACATACGAGCAGTACTTC. It yields the protein CASSYGTSGTYEQYF.

This clone was counted a few times. V usage is TRBV4-3 and J usage is TRBJ1-1; D is undetermined. The CDR3 is made up of 15 amino acids. Trimming removed 0 bases from V and 1 base from J, with 9 bases in between. Germline assignment: CDR1 LGHNA and CDR2 YSLEER. This CDR3 reads CASSQDLTSNTEAFF. CDR3 nucleotide sequence: TGCGCCAGCAGCCAAGATCTTACATCGAACACTGAAGCTTTCTTT.

The chain is built from TRBV10-3 and TRBJ2-5, with TRBD1 matching 9 bases. This CDR3 has 14 residues. Losses at the gene ends were 3 bases for V and 5 bases for J; bases not matched to a gene: 4. Germline CDR1 and CDR2: ENHRY and SYGVKD. CDR3 coding DNA: TGTGCCATCAGTGAACAGGGGGCATATGAGACCCAGTACTTC. It encodes CAISEQGAYETQYF.

The chain combines TRBV7-6 with TRBJ2-7, with 7 bases lining up with TRBD1. V lost 5 bases, J lost 4 bases, and 2 bases stayed unmatched. CDR3 length: 12 residues. CDR1 and CDR2 from the germline V gene are SGHVS and FNYEAQ. This CDR3 reads CASSQQGYEQYF. CDR3 in DNA: TGTGCCAGCAGCCAACAGGGGTACGAGCAGTACTTC.

V usage is TRBV18 and J usage is TRBJ2-7; possibly TRBD2 for D (6 bases). This CDR3 is built from 14 residues. CDR1 KGHSH and CDR2 LQKENI come from the germline V gene. V lost 2 bases and J lost 5, with 13 bases in between. The CDR3 sequence: CASSPAGGYDEQYF. The CDR3 DNA reads TGTGCCAGCTCACCAGCAGGAGGGTACGACGAGCAGTACTTC.

The chain couples TRBV5-4 to TRBJ1-4, with 10 bases that match TRBD1. V was pared by 3 bases and J by 6 bases, with 5 bases of the junction left unmatched. CDR1 and CDR2 from the germline V gene are SGHNT and YYREEE (reference sequence). This CDR3 comprises 15 residues. The CDR3 region is CASSSRTGGYEKLFF. For the CDR3, the DNA is TGTGCCAGCAGCTCCCGGACAGGGGGGTATGAAAAACTGTTTTTT.

CDR3 protein: CSVEDHGTGYGYTF. DNA of the CDR3: TGCAGCGTTGAAGATCACGGGACTGGCTATGGCTACACCTTC. The chain combines TRBV29-1 with TRBJ1-2; TRBD1 is a possible D gene (5 bases). CDR3 length equals 14 residues. Germline CDR1 reads SQVTM; CDR2 reads ANQGSEA. Between the trimmed V and J ends, which lost 0 bases and 4 bases, there was a span of 12 bases.

This chain uses TRBV6-6 with TRBJ1-2; D unresolved. Trimming cost V 7 bases and J 7 bases, with 19 bases left between them. Germline V gene sequence: CDR1 MNHNY, CDR2 SVGAGI (reference sequence). The CDR3 consists of 14 residues. The CDR3 region has the DNA TGTGCCAGCAAGGCGGAGGGATCTTTAGGTGGCTACACCTTC. Translated, it gives CASKAEGSLGGYTF.

V gene TRBV15 combines with J gene TRBJ1-2; 8 bases align to TRBD1. The germline V gene encodes CDR1 LNHNV and CDR2 YYDKDF (reference sequence). V lost 4 bases, J lost 1 base, and 14 bases stayed unmatched. The CDR3 length is 18 residues. The CDR3 loop reads CATSTKGTGQIHNYGYTF. DNA of the CDR3: TGTGCCACCAGCACGAAAGGGACAGGCCAGATTCATAACTATGGCTACACCTTC.

This sequence joins TRBV7-2 and TRBJ1-2; a possible D gene is TRBD1 (5 bases). The CDR3 has 14 residues. Trimming pared 5 bases from V and 0 bases from J, leaving 10 bases between. Germline assignment: CDR1 SGHTA and CDR2 FQGNSA. The CDR3 is CASSATGANYGYTF. The CDR3 region has the DNA TGTGCCAGCAGCGCAACAGGAGCTAACTATGGCTACACCTTC.

The chain combines TRBV7-8 with TRBJ2-3; 12 bases map to TRBD2. J was trimmed by 4 bases and V by 3 bases; bases with no gene match: 5. CDR3 length: 16 residues. Germline assignment: CDR1 SGHVS and CDR2 FQNEAQ. CDR3 sequence: CASSFLAGGRADTQYF. The CDR3 region has the DNA TGTGCCAGCAGCTTCCTAGCGGGGGGGCGGGCAGATACGCAGTATTTT.

The J gene is TRBJ2-7, the V gene TRBV9, with 8 bases lining up with TRBD2. Trimming at V came to 4 bases and at J to 4 bases, leaving 10 bases not matched to a gene. The CDR3 is 15 amino acids. Germline assignment: CDR1 SGDLS and CDR2 YYNGEE. DNA for the CDR3: TGTGCCAGCAGCCCCAGCCCAGCGGGAGATTACGAGCAGTACTTC. Its translation: CASSPSPAGDYEQYF.

The chain carries TRBV4-1 and TRBJ2-7; the D is unclear. This CDR3 has 15 amino acids. V was trimmed by 1 base and J by 12 bases, leaving 22 bases between them. Germline-derived CDR1 and CDR2 are MGHRA and YSYEKL. This CDR3 reads CASSQGADMLSRSYF. CDR3 in DNA: TGCGCCAGCAGCCAAGGCGCCGACATGTTGAGCAGGTCGTACTTC.

V gene TRBV18 combines with J gene TRBJ1-1, with 7 nucleotides matching TRBD1. The CDR3 contains 15 residues. J was trimmed by 2 bases and V by 3 bases; bases with no gene match: 6. Germline-derived CDR1 and CDR2 are KGHSH and LQKENI. DNA of the CDR3: TGTGCCAGCTCACCCCCGGGACAGCAAAACACTGAAGCTTTCTTT. It codes for CASSPPGQQNTEAFF.